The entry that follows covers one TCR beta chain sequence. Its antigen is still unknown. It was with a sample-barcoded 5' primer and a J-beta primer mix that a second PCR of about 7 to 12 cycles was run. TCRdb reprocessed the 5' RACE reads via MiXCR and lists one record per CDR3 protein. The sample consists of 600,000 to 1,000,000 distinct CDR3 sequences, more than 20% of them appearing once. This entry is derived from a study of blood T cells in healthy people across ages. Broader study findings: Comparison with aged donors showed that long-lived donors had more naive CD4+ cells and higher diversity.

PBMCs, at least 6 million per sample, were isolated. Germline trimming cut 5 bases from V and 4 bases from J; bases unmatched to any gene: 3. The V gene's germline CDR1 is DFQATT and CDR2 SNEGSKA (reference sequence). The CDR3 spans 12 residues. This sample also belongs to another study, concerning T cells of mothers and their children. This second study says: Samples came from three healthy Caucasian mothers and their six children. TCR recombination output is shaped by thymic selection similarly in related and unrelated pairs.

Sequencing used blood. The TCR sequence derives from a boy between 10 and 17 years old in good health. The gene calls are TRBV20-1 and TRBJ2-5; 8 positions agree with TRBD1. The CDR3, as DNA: TGCAGTGCTGGGACAGGTGGAGAGACCCAGTACTTC. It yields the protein CSAGTGGETQYF.